These 21 T cell receptor beta chains share one sample of origin, sequenced in a study of T cell repertoires in cytomegalovirus infection. MiXCR, run by TCRdb on the reads, gives a single entry per CDR3 protein. The sample records about 300,000 distinct CDR3 sequences, 25% being singletons. Source material: PBMCs. The source of these receptors is a human donor in good health (CMV status not recorded). Some clones in this sample may be carry-over from other donors' samples.

Ten or more counts support this clonotype. V gene TRBV20-1 combines with J gene TRBJ1-2; no reliable D call. The CDR3 contains 12 residues. Germline CDR1 DFQATT, CDR2 SNEGSKA (reference sequence). Trimming removed 4 bases from V and 1 base from J, with 7 bases in between. CDR3 loop: CSAIVSNYGYTF. The CDR3 bases are TGCAGTGCTATCGTCAGTAACTATGGCTACACCTTC.

The gene calls are TRBV28 and TRBJ2-5; 7 bases are shared with TRBD1. The CDR3 runs to 15 residues. The J segment lost 3 bases and the V segment lost 7 bases, leaving 11 bases of the junction unmatched. Germline CDR1 MDHEN, CDR2 SYDVKM. The CDR3 here is CASNTPRDSKETQYF. The CDR3 DNA sequence: TGTGCCAGCAACACTCCCCGGGACAGCAAAGAGACCCAGTACTTC.

Note on this clonotype: Just one base apart from a much larger clone, this may be a read error. CDR3 sequence: CACSMTSGRGETQYF. CDR3 nucleotide sequence: TGTGCCTGCAGTATGACTAGCGGAAGAGGAGAGACCCAGTACTTC. The chain couples TRBV7-2 to TRBJ2-5; 9 bases line up with TRBD2. CDR1 SGHTA and CDR2 FQGNSA come from the germline V gene. The CDR3 consists of 15 residues.

This chain uses TRBV7-2 with TRBJ2-1; D could derive from TRBD1 or TRBD2 (5 bases each). Trimming removed 4 bases at V and 9 bases at J, with 16 bases between. The V gene's germline CDR1 is SGHTA and CDR2 FQGNSA. The CDR3 loop spans 14 amino acids. The CDR3 spells CASSSLEGMGEQFF. DNA of the CDR3: TGTGCCAGCAGCTCCCTCGAGGGGATGGGTGAGCAGTTCTTC. Using reference TRBV7-2 and TRBJ2-1 for the parts outside the CDR3, the full variable domain is GAGVSQSPSNKVTEKGKDVELRCDPISGHTALYWYRQSLGQGLEFLIYFQGNSAPDKSGLPSDRFSAERTGGSVSTLTIQRTQQEDSAVYLCASSSLEGMGEQFFGPGTRLTVL.

There are a few counts of this clonotype. This chain joins TRBV29-1 and TRBJ2-3, with 14 bases lining up with TRBD2. This CDR3 region has 15 residues. Trimming at V came to 3 bases and at J to 6 bases, leaving 5 bases not matched to a gene. The germline CDR1 and CDR2 sequences are SQVTM and ANQGSEA. Here the CDR3 reads CSVEGTSGSDDTQYF. CDR3 DNA sequence: TGCAGCGTTGAGGGGACTAGCGGGAGTGACGATACGCAGTATTTT.

The chain carries TRBV14 and TRBJ1-6; D is unclear. The germline V and J ends were trimmed by 8 bases and 7 bases, with 15 bases remaining between them. The V gene's germline CDR1 is SGHDN and CDR2 FVKESK. The CDR3 length is 14 residues. The CDR3 DNA sequence: TGTGCCAGCTCTCTATGGAGCGTAAATTCACCCCTCCACTTT. Amino acid sequence: CASSLWSVNSPLHF.

The V call is TRBV7-2, the J call TRBJ2-2; D gene ambiguous. CDR3 length equals 14 residues. Trimming stripped 2 bases from V and 4 bases from J, with 8 bases between. Germline V CDR1 and CDR2: SGHTA, FQGNSA. The CDR3 is CASSLTRSTGELFF. The CDR3 DNA reads as TGTGCCAGCAGCTTAACTCGTTCCACCGGGGAGCTGTTTTTT.

The V gene is TRBV20-1, the J gene TRBJ2-7, with 8 bases matching TRBD1. CDR3 length: 15 amino acids. Per the germline V gene, CDR1 is DFQATT and CDR2 is SNEGSKA (reference sequence). The V gene end was trimmed by 0 bases and the J gene end by 3 bases; junction bases not matched to a gene: 7. The CDR3 loop reads CSARDPGTGDYEQYF. CDR3 DNA: TGCAGTGCTAGAGATCCGGGGACAGGCGACTACGAGCAGTACTTC.

This clonotype was counted ten times or more. The rearrangement joins TRBV19 to TRBJ2-1, with D unclear. CDR3 length equals 14 residues. V lost 9 bases and J 0 bases, leaving 12 bases between the germline ends. Germline V lookup: CDR1 LNHDA, CDR2 SQIVND (reference sequence). CDR3 coding DNA: TGTGCCAGCCACCGTGGCAACTCCTACAATGAGCAGTTCTTC. The encoded protein is CASHRGNSYNEQFF.

This clonotype was found many times. The chain carries TRBV7-2 and TRBJ2-1; D is possibly TRBD2 (6 bases). The CDR3 runs 15 residues. Trimming removed 5 bases from V and 5 bases from J, with 16 bases in between. The germline CDR1 and CDR2 sequences are SGHTA and FQGNSA. CDR3 nucleotide sequence: TGTGCCAGCAGCCTCGTGTCTAGCGCCGACAATGAGCAGTTCTTC. The encoded protein is CASSLVSSADNEQFF.

This clonotype was seen a handful of times. CDR3: CASSLRGADEQYF. The DNA of the CDR3 is TGCGCCAGCAGCTTAAGAGGGGCCGACGAGCAGTACTTC. J is TRBJ2-7 and V is TRBV5-1, with D perhaps given as TRBD1 or TRBD2 (5 bases each). The CDR3 has 13 residues. Trimming took off 2 bases at V and 5 bases at J, with 11 bases between the two ends. CDR1 SGHRS and CDR2 YFSETQ come from the germline V gene.

There are many counts of this clonotype. The V and J genes are TRBV28 and TRBJ1-2, with 7 bases that match TRBD1. Germline assignment: CDR1 MDHEN and CDR2 SYDVKM. The CDR3 has 12 residues. The ends lost 5 bases at V and 12 bases at J; junction bases unmatched: 9. The CDR3 sequence: CASSPPRGGNTF. The CDR3 DNA reads as TGTGCCAGCAGTCCACCCAGGGGGGGAAACACCTTC.

V and J are TRBV5-1 and TRBJ1-2; D perhaps matches TRBD1 (6 bases). The CDR3 is 13 residues long. V was trimmed by 2 bases and J by 6 bases, leaving 11 bases between them. In germline, CDR1 is SGHRS, CDR2 YFSETQ. The CDR3 DNA sequence: TGCGCCAGCAGCTTCACAGGGACGGATGGCTACACCTTC. As protein: CASSFTGTDGYTF.

This chain links TRBV7-9 with TRBJ2-1, with D tentatively TRBD1 (5 bases). The ends were cut back, 5 bases at V and 7 bases at J, with 9 bases in the middle. CDR3 length equals 12 residues. The germline V gene encodes CDR1 SEHNR and CDR2 FQNEAQ (reference sequence). CDR3 loop: CASSARVNEQFF. In DNA form, the CDR3 reads TGTGCCAGCAGCGCCAGGGTTAATGAGCAGTTCTTC. The whole variable domain, filled in from reference TRBV7-9 and TRBJ2-1, reads DTGVSQNPRHKITKRGQNVTFRCDPISEHNRLYWYRQTLGQGPEFLTYFQNEAQLEKSRLLSDRFSAERPKGSFSTLEIQRTEQGDSAMYLCASSARVNEQFFGPGTRLTVL.

This clonotype was observed a handful of times. The CDR3, as DNA: TGTGCCAGCAGCTTAGGAAGCGGTCTCGCAGATACGCAGTATTTT. Residues: CASSLGSGLADTQYF. The chain employs TRBV7-6 and TRBJ2-3; weak D call: TRBD2 (5 bases). Per germline, CDR1 SGHVS and CDR2 FNYEAQ. The CDR3 totals 15 residues. Trimming took off 1 base at V and 4 bases at J, with 12 bases between the two ends.

The chain is built from TRBV11-2 and TRBJ2-1; TRBD2 agrees at 11 bases. This CDR3 is 18 amino acids long. With V trimmed by 1 base and J by 8 bases, 13 bases remained unmatched. CDR1 is SGHAT, CDR2 FQNNGV, per germline. CDR3 nucleotides: TGTGCCAGCAGCTTAGGGGCCCGAGCTAGCGGGAGGTTGGATGAGCAGTTCTTC. Translated, it gives CASSLGARASGRLDEQFF.

This clonotype was observed a few times. The chain joins TRBV20-1 to TRBJ2-3; the D is unclear. The CDR3 is 11 residues long. Germline V gives CDR1 DFQATT, CDR2 SNEGSKA (reference sequence). Trimming cost V 5 bases and J 3 bases, with 6 bases left between them. The CDR3 DNA follows: TGCAGTGCTCCCCGGACAGATACGCAGTATTTT. This codes for CSAPRTDTQYF.

This chain connects TRBV10-3 to TRBJ2-5, with D unclear. The V gene lost 4 bases and the J gene lost 5 bases, with 11 bases spanning the gap. Germline CDR1 reads ENHRY; CDR2 reads SYGVKD. This CDR3 has 13 amino acids. CDR3 residues: CAISGRHGETQYF. The CDR3, as DNA: TGTGCCATCAGTGGACGGCATGGGGAGACCCAGTACTTC.

This clonotype was counted between two and nine times. The V call is TRBV10-3, the J call TRBJ2-7, with 8 bases that match TRBD1. After removal of 6 bases from V and 4 bases from J, the junction contained 5 bases not matched to a gene. The CDR3 extends over 13 amino acids. Germline V gives CDR1 ENHRY, CDR2 SYGVKD. This chain's CDR3 is CAIRSDRGYEQYF. The DNA for the CDR3 is TGTGCCATCAGAAGTGACAGGGGATACGAGCAGTACTTC.

This clonotype was picked up a small number of times. The J gene is TRBJ1-1, the V gene TRBV28; D ambiguous. Trimming removed 6 bases from V and 0 bases from J, with 11 bases in between. The V gene's germline CDR1 is MDHEN and CDR2 SYDVKM. This CDR3 is built from 14 residues. CDR3 coding DNA: TGTGCCAGCAGCCAGACATACCTGAACACTGAAGCTTTCTTT. It yields the protein CASSQTYLNTEAFF.

The chain has TRBV4-1 and TRBJ1-2; no firm D call. V lost 1 base, J lost 2 bases, and 14 bases lay in between. There are 16 residues in the CDR3. The germline V gene has CDR1 MGHRA and CDR2 YSYEKL. The CDR3 DNA sequence: TGCGCCAGCAGCCAAGCCCCCGTGCTGTTCAACTATGGCTACACCTTC. Translation gives CASSQAPVLFNYGYTF.